This TCR beta chain originates from a study of control samples from healthy donors and cancer patients. This CDR3 region has 13 residues. CDR1 is MNHNS, CDR2 SASEGT, per germline. V lost 0 bases and J 6 bases, leaving 9 bases between the germline ends. Libraries were prepared by immunoSEQ multiplex PCR; TCRdb keeps only in-frame clonotypes and omits some of them. The sample holds 390,000 or so clones, around 90% seen once. V usage is TRBV6-1 and J usage is TRBJ2-7; D unclear. Source material: PBMCs. This sequence was found in a man in his forties with head and neck cancer. The CDR3 spells CASSEAESGEQYF. In DNA, the CDR3 is TGTGCCAGCAGTGAAGCGGAGTCCGGCGAGCAGTACTTC.